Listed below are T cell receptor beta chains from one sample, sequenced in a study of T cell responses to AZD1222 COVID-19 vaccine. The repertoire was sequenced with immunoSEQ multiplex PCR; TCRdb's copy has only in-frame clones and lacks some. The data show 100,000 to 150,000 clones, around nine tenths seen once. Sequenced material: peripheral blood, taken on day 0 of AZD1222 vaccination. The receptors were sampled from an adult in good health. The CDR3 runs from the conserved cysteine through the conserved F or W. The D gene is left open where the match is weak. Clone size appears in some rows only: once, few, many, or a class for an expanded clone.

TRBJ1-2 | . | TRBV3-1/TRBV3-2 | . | CASSQYLGSANYGYTF | TGTGCCAGCAGCCAGTACCTCGGCTCAGCTAACTATGGCTACACCTTC
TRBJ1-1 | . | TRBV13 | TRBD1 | CASRLTGDRNTEAFF | TGTGCCAGCAGATTAACAGGGGATCGAAACACTGAAGCTTTCTTT
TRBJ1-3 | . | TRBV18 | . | CASSPPRGAGNTIYF | TGTGCCAGCTCACCACCGCGGGGGGCTGGAAACACCATATATTTT
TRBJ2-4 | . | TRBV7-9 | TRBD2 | CASSPPGGGGGIQYF | TGTGCCAGCAGCCCGCCAGGCGGGGGGGGAGGCATTCAGTACTTC
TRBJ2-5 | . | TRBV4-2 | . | CASSPLVIAHQETQYF | TGTGCCAGCAGCCCGTTAGTCATCGCCCATCAAGAGACCCAGTACTTC
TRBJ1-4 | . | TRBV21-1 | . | CASSLVANEKLFF | TGTGCCAGCAGCCTGGTGGCTAATGAAAAACTGTTTTTT
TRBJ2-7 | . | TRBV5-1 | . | CASRTNPGSSYEQYF | TGCGCCAGCAGAACGAACCCAGGATCCAGCTACGAGCAGTACTTC
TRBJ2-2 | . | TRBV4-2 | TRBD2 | CASSQDRWAGDANTGELFF | TGTGCCAGCAGCCAAGATAGGTGGGCGGGGGACGCGAACACCGGGGAGCTGTTTTTT
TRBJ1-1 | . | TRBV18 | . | CASSPSRDEAFF | TGTGCCAGCTCACCGAGTCGGGATGAAGCTTTCTTT
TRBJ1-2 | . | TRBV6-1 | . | CASSETSRDYGYTF | TGTGCCAGCAGTGAGACTTCACGGGACTATGGCTACACCTTC
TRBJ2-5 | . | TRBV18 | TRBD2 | CASSRRGTSGQETQYF | TGTGCCAGCTCACGTCGGGGGACTAGCGGGCAAGAGACCCAGTACTTC
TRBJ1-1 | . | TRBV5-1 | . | CASRLDVMNTEAFF | TGCGCCAGCAGACTAGACGTCATGAACACTGAAGCTTTCTTT
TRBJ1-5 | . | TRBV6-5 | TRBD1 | CASSYQGAFNQPQHF | TGTGCCAGCAGTTACCAGGGGGCCTTCAATCAGCCCCAGCATTTT
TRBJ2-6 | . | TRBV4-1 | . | CASSNLDRGSGANVLTF | TGCGCCAGCAGCAACCTGGACAGAGGCTCTGGGGCCAACGTCCTGACTTTC
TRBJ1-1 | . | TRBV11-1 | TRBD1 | CASSYRTGSTEAFF | TGTGCCAGCAGCTACAGGACAGGGAGCACTGAAGCTTTCTTT
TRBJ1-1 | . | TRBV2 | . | CASSQGVGTEAFF | TGTGCCAGCAGTCAGGGTGTAGGCACTGAAGCTTTCTTT
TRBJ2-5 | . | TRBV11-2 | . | CASRSQLETQYF | TGTGCCAGCCGGAGCCAGCTGGAGACCCAGTACTTC
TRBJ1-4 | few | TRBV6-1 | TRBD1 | CASSEGQGREKLFF | TGTGCCAGCAGTGAGGGACAGGGTCGGGAAAAACTGTTTTTT
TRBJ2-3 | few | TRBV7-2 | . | CASSLVSPNPDTQYF | TGTGCCAGCAGCTTAGTCTCCCCAAATCCAGATACGCAGTATTTT
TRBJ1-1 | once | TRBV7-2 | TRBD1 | CASSRRPQGAEAFF | TGTGCCAGCAGCCGCAGGCCGCAGGGGGCTGAAGCTTTCTTT
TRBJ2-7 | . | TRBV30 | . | CAWKGSTKHYEQYF | TGTGCCTGGAAAGGGAGCACCAAGCACTACGAGCAGTACTTC
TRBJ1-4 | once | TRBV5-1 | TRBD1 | CASSLAGGGYANEKLFF | TGCGCCAGCAGCTTGGCAGGAGGGGGCTACGCTAATGAAAAACTGTTTTTT
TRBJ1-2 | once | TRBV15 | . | CATSSSGDYGYTF | TGTGCCACCAGCAGCAGCGGGGACTATGGCTACACCTTC
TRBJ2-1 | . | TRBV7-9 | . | CASSFGGVTEQFF | TGTGCCAGCAGCTTCGGCGGTGTGACTGAGCAGTTCTTC
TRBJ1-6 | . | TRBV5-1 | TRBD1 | CASSLGQDGAYMSPLHF | TGCGCCAGCAGCCTCGGACAGGATGGGGCTTATATGTCACCCCTCCACTTT
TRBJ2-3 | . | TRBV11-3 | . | CASSLGSNTDTQYF | TGTGCCAGCAGCTTAGGGTCTAACACAGATACGCAGTATTTT
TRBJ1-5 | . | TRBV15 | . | CATSREAGQGGRPQHF | TGTGCCACCAGCAGAGAGGCTGGGCAGGGAGGACGGCCCCAGCATTTT
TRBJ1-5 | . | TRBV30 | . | CAWSNRVGQPQHF | TGTGCCTGGAGTAACAGGGTAGGACAGCCCCAGCATTTT
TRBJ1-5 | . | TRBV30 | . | CAWSVLGNQPQHF | TGTGCCTGGAGTGTCCTAGGCAATCAGCCCCAGCATTTT
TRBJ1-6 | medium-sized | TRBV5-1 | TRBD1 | CASSFDRGGRSPLHF | TGCGCCAGCAGCTTTGACAGGGGCGGGAGATCACCCCTCCACTTT
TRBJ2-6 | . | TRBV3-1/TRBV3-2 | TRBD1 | CASSPPPGQISGANVLTF | TGTGCCAGCAGCCCCCCGCCGGGACAGATTTCTGGGGCCAACGTCCTGACTTTC
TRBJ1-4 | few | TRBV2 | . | CASRGNNVGEKLFF | TGTGCCAGCAGGGGGAATAACGTGGGGGAAAAACTGTTTTTT
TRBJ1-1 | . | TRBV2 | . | CASSERGITEAFF | TGTGCCAGCAGTGAGAGGGGAATCACTGAAGCTTTCTTT
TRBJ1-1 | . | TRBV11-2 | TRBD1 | CASSSVRQGRRAFF | TGTGCCAGCAGCTCGGTTAGACAGGGGCGGAGAGCTTTCTTT
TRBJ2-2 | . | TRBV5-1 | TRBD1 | CASSTGTDSNTGELFF | TGCGCCAGCAGCACTGGGACAGACTCTAACACCGGGGAGCTGTTTTTT
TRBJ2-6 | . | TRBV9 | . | CASSDGASGANVLTF | TGTGCCAGCAGCGATGGAGCCTCTGGGGCCAACGTCCTGACTTTC
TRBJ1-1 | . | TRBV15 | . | CATSPGLSNTEAFF | TGTGCCACCAGCCCGGGGTTGTCGAACACTGAAGCTTTCTTT
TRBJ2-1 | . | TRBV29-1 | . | CSVLSHPRDEQFF | TGCAGCGTCCTCTCACACCCTCGCGATGAGCAGTTCTTC
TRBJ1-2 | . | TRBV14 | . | CASSQEERVWAGYTF | TGTGCCAGCAGCCAAGAGGAACGGGTTTGGGCTGGCTACACCTTC